These 5 T cell receptor beta chains were sequenced from one sample in a study of blood T cell repertoires in COVID-19. This table comes from immunoSEQ multiplex PCR, and its TCRdb copy is limited to in-frame clones, with some not included. The data contain under 150,000 clones, 75% to 85% of them seen just once; the ten biggest clones take up approximately 12%. Sequenced material: peripheral blood. Source of these receptors: a man aged 55 to 70 with active or convalescent COVID-19.

About this clone itself: A junction boundary mismatches the germline segment, possibly from a read error. The chain combines TRBV4-1 with TRBJ1-4; D is uncertain. This CDR3 is built from 11 residues. Germline values: CDR1 MGHRA, CDR2 YSYEKL. DNA of the CDR3: TGCGCCAGCCGGGAAGGCGAAAGACTGTTTTTT. This gives the protein CASREGERLFF.

This chain uses TRBV19 with TRBJ2-3; 11 bases align to TRBD1. This CDR3 is 14 amino acids long. Germline V gene lookup returns CDR1 LNHDA and CDR2 SQIVND (reference sequence). J lost 7 bases, V lost 9 bases, and 9 bases had no gene match. CDR3 protein: CASKGGQGVNTQYF. The CDR3 DNA reads TGTGCCAGCAAGGGGGGACAGGGGGTGAATACGCAGTATTTT. Complete variable domain (other parts from reference TRBV19 and TRBJ2-3): DGGITQSPKYLFRKEGQNVTLSCEQNLNHDAMYWYRQDPGQGLRLIYYSQIVNDFQKGDIAEGYSVSREKKESFPLTVTSAQKNPTAFYLCASKGGQGVNTQYFGPGTRLTVL.

The chain has TRBV9 and TRBJ2-1, with 9 nucleotides matching TRBD1. The CDR3 totals 16 residues. In germline, CDR1 is SGDLS, CDR2 YYNGEE. With 3 bases clipped from V and 0 bases from J, the junction kept 4 bases outside the gene matches. The CDR3 here is CASSGTGVNSYNEQFF. Written as DNA, the CDR3 is TGTGCCAGCAGCGGGACAGGGGTCAACTCCTACAATGAGCAGTTCTTC. Drawing the rest from reference TRBV9 and TRBJ2-1, the complete variable domain is DSGVTQTPKHLITATGQRVTLRCSPRSGDLSVYWYQQSLDQGLQFLIQYYNGEERAKGNILERFSAQQFPDLHSELNLSSLELGDSALYFCASSGTGVNSYNEQFFGPGTRLTVL.

This chain links TRBV7-8 with TRBJ2-5; D not certain. This CDR3 contains 11 residues. V gave up 5 bases and J gave up 5 bases, with 6 bases separating them. Germline-derived CDR1 and CDR2 are SGHVS and FQNEAQ. The CDR3 protein is CASSPGETQYF. DNA for the CDR3: TGTGCCAGCAGCCCCGGGGAGACCCAGTACTTC.

J is TRBJ2-3 and V is TRBV5-1; D may be TRBD2 (5 bases). This CDR3 spans 14 amino acids. CDR1 is SGHRS, CDR2 YFSETQ, per germline. V lost 3 bases to trimming and J lost 2 bases, with 10 bases between them. The DNA of the CDR3 is TGCGCCAGCAGCTCGAGCGGATTCACAGATACGCAGTATTTT. Protein sequence: CASSSSGFTDTQYF.